This T cell receptor beta chain was identified during a study of cytomegalovirus exposure and HLA in healthy donors (dated by TCRdb to 2015 to 2018). Notes on the research overall: In an earlier analysis of fewer than 750 of the donors, 276 Gb of sequence data and 120 million or so unique TCR beta sequences from about 180 million T cells were reported. About 310 gigabases of sequencing data and approximately 85 million unique TCR sequences were included in an early release covering about 700 HLA-typed donors. Of the roughly 400 genotyped donors, approximately 80% were placed in the genetic ancestry cluster associated with self-reported Caucasian donors. The study was designed to test whether signatures of past pathogen exposure could be identified by cataloging public T cell receptors. The T cell repertoires of 666 subjects were profiled by immunosequencing and related to cytomegalovirus serostatus. Along with the roughly 670-subject first cohort, a separate validation cohort of roughly 110 different subjects was used. The study combined high-throughput TCR immunosequencing, statistical association of individual TCRs with disease status, and machine learning to predict cytomegalovirus infection status. A later analysis re-analyzed previously published TCR beta repertoires from 650 to 800 donors and added high-resolution HLA genotyping to study TCR occurrence patterns. The later analysis used no new phenotypic data to find candidate immune exposures, relying instead on TCR beta sequences and their occurrence across donors. In an earlier analysis of more than 550 of the donors, high-throughput TCR beta sequencing was used to judge whether each TCR beta V gene segment behaved as functional or pseudogenic. Donor age, sex, ethnicity and CMV serostatus were compiled alongside the repertoire data. A later genetic analysis took genome-wide SNP genotypes for about 65% of the roughly 670 donors and used that subset as a discovery cohort. Every repertoire in the discovery cohort had been generated on one and the same sequencing platform. HLA typing included class I and class II loci at four-digit resolution. The number of donors typed differed by locus, with about 629-640 for A, B, C, DRB1 and DQB1, more than 500 for DQA1, 600 to 610 for DPA1, and approximately 470 for DPB1. Roughly 5 DR-DQ haplotypes were handled as single units for association and clustering because linkage in the cohort was strong. On average, roughly 250,000 unique TCR beta nucleotide sequences were sequenced per donor among 300 to 500 genotyped donors of the cohort, with 15% to 20% of those sequences being non-productive.

Counted from cysteine to phenylalanine, this CDR3 has 10 amino acids. Kept here is only the CDR3 DNA, which spans 30 bases and is read in frame from base 1. CDR1 DFQATT and CDR2 SNEGSKA were looked up in the germline V gene (reference sequence). The cohort comprised 666 healthy bone marrow donors. Cohort members were all nominally healthy when sampled, although unrecorded immune exposures were likely present. The donor tested CMV seropositive, placing the donor among the roughly 300 seropositive members of the cohort. A peripheral blood sample was collected from each donor, and TCR beta sequencing was performed on peripheral blood mononuclear cells. Genomic DNA extraction from the blood cell samples was performed with the Qiagen DNeasy Blood Extraction Kit. This clone was picked up one time. Its antigen is unknown. One junction end disagrees with the germline gene, perhaps due to a read error. The library was obtained by the immunoSEQ multiplex PCR assay. The multiplex PCR relied on a mix of 60 forward primers for TCR Vbeta segments and 13 reverse primers for TCR Jbeta segments. The CDR3 region of rearranged TCR beta genes was amplified from genomic DNA by a multiplex PCR assay. The Illumina HiSeq System was used to sequence the amplified TCR beta libraries as 87-base-pair reads. Turning to the authors' computational methods: In a later analysis, tens of millions of unique TCR beta chains were counted across the 650 to 700 repertoires, and around 11 million of these chains were shared by at least two donors. A nearest-neighbor algorithm error-corrected the raw reads and collapsed the reads into unique sequences, merging closely related sequences to remove PCR and sequencing errors. V, D and J gene segments were assigned by aligning CDR3 sequences to IMGT reference sequences. Each retained sequence needed at least a six-nucleotide match to both a V gene segment and a J gene segment. Rearrangements were called productive when the CDR3 lacked stop codons and stayed in frame with V and J; all others were non-productive. CDR3 was defined by IMGT convention, running from the second conserved V-encoded cysteine to the conserved J-encoded phenylalanine. In an earlier analysis of some 550 of the donors, sequences lacking an unambiguous match to a single V gene segment were excluded. An earlier analysis of some 610 of the donors called V segments functional above 56.7% productive rearrangements and segregating when the between-donor standard deviation exceeded 5%. A statistical classification framework was developed to diagnose cytomegalovirus status using the catalog of TCR beta chain sequences. In a later analysis, TCR nucleotide sequences were compared against IMGT/GENE-DB human TR gene sequences so that V and J genes could be assigned. In a later analysis, CDR3 sequences and most-parsimonious VDJ recombination scenarios were assigned using the TCRdist pipeline. In a later analysis, each TCR beta chain was defined by its CDR3 amino acid sequence together with its V-gene family, and reads without a unique V-gene family were excluded. To address suspected cross-contamination and a sequencing artifact, a later analysis removed 592 highly shared, low-generation-probability nucleotide sequences. A later analysis calculated a clonal expansion index for each public chain from normalized within-repertoire ranks of inferred template counts. In a later analysis, generation probabilities were computed with a VDJ recombination model fitted to out-of-frame rearrangements, and the resulting probabilities were checked against IGoR. In a later analysis, TCR-TCR, TCR-HLA and TCR-CMV co-occurrence was scored with hypergeometric tests, and a repertoire-size bias correction was applied to TCR pairs. A later analysis estimated false discovery rates by permuting HLA or CMV assignments 20 times. A later analysis grouped co-occurring TCRs with DBSCAN, adding TCRdist sequence similarity when clustering within HLA-allele-positive subsets. For co-occurrence clustering, repertoires with fewer than 30,000 or more than 120,000 public chains were excluded, along with a handful of repertoires with anomalous nucleotide sharing. Held by TCRdb, this immuneACCESS table contains in-frame sequences only and omits some clones. Under half of the omission traces to an unresolved V gene where checked; the cause of the rest is unknown. V, J and clone size are those of that table, while D and trimming were read from the DNA. This sample is represented by some 93,000 clones; around a tenth of them were singletons. In total, the top ten clones hold just over 5% of the sample.

What the work shows at the level of the full study, not this receptor alone: In vitro tests confirmed that a few of the cytomegalovirus-associated TCR beta chains recognize cytomegalovirus antigens. The authors suggested that the approach could potentially be extended to other disease states and immunological phenotypes. Correlated functional status among segregating V segments might be attributable to linkage disequilibrium, but an unknown experimental factor could not be ruled out. An association between a missense DCLRE1C variant and V-gene and J-gene trimming of TCR beta chains was found in a later genetic analysis and replicated in an independent cohort. According to a later analysis, TCR association rates differed among HLA loci, with DRB1 alleles showing the most associated TCRs and HLA-C alleles showing the fewest. In an earlier analysis of a few hundred of the donors, most TCR beta V segments were observed in productive rearrangements about 90% or about 30% of the time, broadly matching IMGT annotations. The earlier analysis of 587 of the donors excluded roughly 17 rarely observed V segments, including chromosome 9 orphons, because counts were too low. When HLA alleles, especially DR and DQ, strongly co-occurred, attributing TCR associations to individual alleles was difficult. Presence/absence analyses assumed roughly uniform sequencing depth across donors, an assumption that may not hold. HLA typing was unavailable for some donors at each locus, so association tests used only the typed subset. The only immune exposure information available for the cohort was CMV serostatus. A further reported finding was that TCR beta sequences accurately predicted the HLA-A and HLA-B alleles for most subjects in the first cohort. In a later genetic analysis, fewer N-insertions in productive TCRs were reported among donors in an Asian-associated ancestry cluster than the approximately 710-donor mean. A cluster of highly shared sequence variants was judged likely to represent a technical artifact of the sequencing pipeline. The classifier was reported to diagnose cytomegalovirus status with high specificity and sensitivity in both the original and validation cohorts. The 87-base-pair reads could not distinguish some IMGT-functional V segments, including TRBV6-2 and TRBV6-3, so those segments were excluded. A later analysis associated around 16,000 TCR beta sequences with specific HLA alleles at a false discovery rate of 0.05. In a later analysis, HLA-associated TCR beta chains showed more clonal expansion and lower generation probabilities than non-associated chains that were equally common. Several of the top co-occurrence clusters appeared to be linked to parvovirus B19, influenza, CMV and Epstein-Barr virus, according to a later analysis. A total of 150 to 200 TCR beta chains were listed by the study as associated with cytomegalovirus. In this cohort, only TCR beta chains were sequenced, and detectable features were limited by the absence of alpha or paired-chain data. According to a later analysis, most CMV-associated TCR beta chains appeared to be HLA-restricted, and the HLA associations seemed to be driven largely by CMV exposure. Across donors, most TCR sequences were observed very rarely, whereas some public TCRs were present in many individuals.

The chain employs TRBV20-1 and TRBJ2-5, with the D gene not clear enough to name. This sequence originates from a man aged 45-65 years in good health and CMV-seropositive. The sequenced sample was PBMCs. The CDR3 sequence is CSARERPPHF. Here is the DNA: TGCAGTGCTAGAGAGCGGCCGCCCCACTTC.